The sequence of this TCR beta chain was determined in a study of CD8+ T cells in alopecia areata (dated by TCRdb to about 2018). Study-level background: To study T cell clonal expansion in alopecia areata, the researchers applied high-throughput TCRbeta sequencing to both the C3H/HeJ mouse model and human patients. On the human side, TCRbeta sequencing was run on scalp tissue and on sorted CD4+ and CD8+ peripheral blood T cells from healthy controls and from alopecia areata patients with either patchy or totalis/universalis disease. Scalp clonality was compared across normal scalp (n=4), patchy alopecia areata scalp (n=8), and alopecia totalis/universalis scalp (n=8). The RNA source kit depended on sample type: the PAXgene miRNA kit for fixed scalp, the miRNeasy kit for PBMCs, and the RNeasy kit for mouse skin. TCRbeta CDR3 regions were amplified by immunoSEQ multiplex PCR using 35 Vbeta forward and 13 Jbeta reverse primers. Study-wide conclusions, independent of this receptor: Unlike mouse skin, which is dominated by gammadelta T cells, normal human skin has resident alphabeta T cells that are also sequenced, and this complicates analysis of the scalp TCR repertoire. Compared with normal scalp, lesional scalp, particularly in alopecia totalis/universalis, had higher clonality and more expanded CD8+ clones, which suggests antigenic drive. TCR sequences shared between patients were less clear than in mice, possibly partly because of HLA diversity in the patient population.

V lost 4 bases and J lost 7 bases; the stretch between them is 16 bases long. The CDR3 covers 15 residues, taking in both the cysteine and the phenylalanine. Of the read, only the CDR3 DNA is kept; its 45 bases are in frame from base 1. CDR1 and CDR2, per the germline V gene, are MGHRA and YSYEKL. The library was obtained by the immunoSEQ multiplex PCR assay. To provide template for TCR sequencing, every sample had RNA extracted and reverse transcribed into cDNA. First-strand cDNA was synthesized using SuperScript III with a 2:1 mix of oligo-dT and random hexamers. Amplification bias was assessed with a synthetic immune receptor repertoire, and residual bias was removed computationally. As for the original processing: Raw reads were preprocessed to remove errors, and CDR3 was defined by IMGT conventions from the conserved cysteine to phenylalanine. Clonality was calculated as 1 minus Shannon entropy normalized by log2 of the number of productive unique TCRs. CD4 or CD8 identity of scalp clones was inferred by cross-referencing scalp TCRbeta sequences with sorted blood CD4 and CD8 repertoires. This immuneACCESS table, as held by TCRdb, lists in-frame sequences with V and J called but not all clones. Of the missing ones, under half trace to an unresolved V gene in checked studies; the others have no known cause. V and J calls and clone size come straight from that table; D and trimming were deduced from the DNA. This sample lists tens of thousands of clones; around 47% were detected once. Approximately 50% of the sample comes from the top ten.

Details on this clone: Its recognized antigen is unknown. Base qualities are missing; no much larger clone stands one base away.

Lesional scalp punch biopsies and peripheral blood were obtained from alopecia areata patients. PBMCs were isolated by density centrifugation and stained for CD3, CD4 and CD8, and CD4+ and CD8+ T cells were sorted on a FACSAria. The untreated alopecia areata patients were recruited through a multicenter biomarker study. Blood CD8+ T cells from a handful of biomarker-study patients were further sorted into NKG2D-low and NKG2D-high fractions. This clonotype originated in a human donor with alopecia areata. Material: NKG2D-low CD8+ T cells sorted from blood. The sample's cell subset or site label is to be understood as: sorted CD8+ NKG2D-low blood T cells. The chain was built from TRBV4-1 and TRBJ1-4; a weak D assignment points to TRBD1 (6 bases agree). This receptor has the CDR3 CASSRPGQVIEKLFF. The nucleotides read TGCGCCAGCAGCCGGCCGGGACAAGTCATTGAAAAACTGTTTTTT.